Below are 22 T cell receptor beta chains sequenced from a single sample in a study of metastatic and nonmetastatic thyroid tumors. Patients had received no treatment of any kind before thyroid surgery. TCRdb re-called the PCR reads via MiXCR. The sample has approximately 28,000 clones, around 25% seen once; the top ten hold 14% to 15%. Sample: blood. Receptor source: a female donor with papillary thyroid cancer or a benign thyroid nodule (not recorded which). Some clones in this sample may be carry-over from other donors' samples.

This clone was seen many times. The CDR3 nucleotides read TGTGCCAGCAGCTCCCTAGGGTACGGGGAGCTGTTTTTT. Encoded protein: CASSSLGYGELFF. V usage is TRBV5-6 and J usage is TRBJ2-2; D not resolved. With 3 bases removed from V and 7 bases from J, the gap between germline ends came to 10 bases. Germline V gene data show CDR1 as SGHDT and CDR2 as YYEEEE. The CDR3 has 13 residues.

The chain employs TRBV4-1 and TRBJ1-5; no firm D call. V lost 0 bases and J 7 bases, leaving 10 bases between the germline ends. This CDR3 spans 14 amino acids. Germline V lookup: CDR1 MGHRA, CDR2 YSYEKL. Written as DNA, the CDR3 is TGCGCCAGCAGCCAAGAGGGTAGTCGGCAGCCCCAGCATTTT. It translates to CASSQEGSRQPQHF.

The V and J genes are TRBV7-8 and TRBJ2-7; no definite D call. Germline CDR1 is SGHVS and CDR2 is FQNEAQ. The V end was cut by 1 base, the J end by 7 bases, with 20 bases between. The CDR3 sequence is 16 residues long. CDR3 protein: CASSLVEVGWPREQYF. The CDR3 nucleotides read TGTGCCAGCAGCTTAGTGGAAGTGGGATGGCCACGGGAGCAGTACTTC.

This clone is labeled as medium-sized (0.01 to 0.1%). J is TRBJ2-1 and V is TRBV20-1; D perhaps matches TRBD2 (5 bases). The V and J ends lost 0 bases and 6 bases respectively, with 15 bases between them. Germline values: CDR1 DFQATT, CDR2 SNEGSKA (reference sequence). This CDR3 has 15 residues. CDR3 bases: TGCAGTGCTAGAGATGCCTTTGGGGAGATCAATGAGCAGTTCTTC. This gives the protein CSARDAFGEINEQFF.

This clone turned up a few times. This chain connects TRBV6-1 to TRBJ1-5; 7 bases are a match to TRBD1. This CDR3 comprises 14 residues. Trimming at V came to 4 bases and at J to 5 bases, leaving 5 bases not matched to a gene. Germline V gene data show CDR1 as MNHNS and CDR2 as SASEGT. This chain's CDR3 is CASSGQGRDQPQHF. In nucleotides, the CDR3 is TGTGCCAGCAGTGGACAGGGTAGGGATCAGCCCCAGCATTTT.

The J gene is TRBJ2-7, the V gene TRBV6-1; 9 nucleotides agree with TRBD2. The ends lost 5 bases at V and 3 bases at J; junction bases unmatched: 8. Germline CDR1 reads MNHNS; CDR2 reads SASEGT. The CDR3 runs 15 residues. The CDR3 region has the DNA TGTGCCAGCAGTTCGCTAGCGGGAAAAGGCTACGAGCAGTACTTC. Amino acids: CASSSLAGKGYEQYF.

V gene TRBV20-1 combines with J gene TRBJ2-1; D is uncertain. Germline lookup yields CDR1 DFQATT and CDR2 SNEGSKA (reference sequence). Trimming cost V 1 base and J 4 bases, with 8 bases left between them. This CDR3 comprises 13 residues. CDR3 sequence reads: CSARVSGYNEQFF. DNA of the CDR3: TGCAGTGCTAGAGTGTCCGGATACAATGAGCAGTTCTTC.

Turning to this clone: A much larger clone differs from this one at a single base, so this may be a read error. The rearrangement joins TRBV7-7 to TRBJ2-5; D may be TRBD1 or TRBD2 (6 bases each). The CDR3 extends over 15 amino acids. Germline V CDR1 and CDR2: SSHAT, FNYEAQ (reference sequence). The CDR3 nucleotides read TGTGCTAGCGGCTTTGGTCGGGGGCGTCGAGAGACCCAGTACTTC. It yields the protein CASGFGRGRRETQYF.

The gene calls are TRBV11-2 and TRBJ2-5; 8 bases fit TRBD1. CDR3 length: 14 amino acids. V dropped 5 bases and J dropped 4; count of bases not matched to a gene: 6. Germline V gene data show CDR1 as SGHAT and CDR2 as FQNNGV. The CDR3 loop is CASSQTGVGETQYF. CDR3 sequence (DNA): TGTGCCAGCAGCCAGACAGGGGTGGGAGAGACCCAGTACTTC.

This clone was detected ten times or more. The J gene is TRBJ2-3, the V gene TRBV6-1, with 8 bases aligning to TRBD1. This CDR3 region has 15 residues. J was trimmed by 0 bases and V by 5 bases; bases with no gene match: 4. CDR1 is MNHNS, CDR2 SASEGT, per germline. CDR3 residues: CASSLRQGSTDTQYF. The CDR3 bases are TGTGCCAGCAGTCTCCGACAGGGGAGCACAGATACGCAGTATTTT.

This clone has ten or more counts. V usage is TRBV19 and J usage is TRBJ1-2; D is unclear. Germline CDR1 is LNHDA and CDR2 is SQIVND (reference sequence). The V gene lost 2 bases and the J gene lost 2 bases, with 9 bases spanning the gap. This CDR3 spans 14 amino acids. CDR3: CASSIRAGNYGYTF. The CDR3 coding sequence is TGTGCCAGTAGTATAAGAGCGGGAAACTATGGCTACACCTTC. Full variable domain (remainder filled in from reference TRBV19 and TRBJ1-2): DGGITQSPKYLFRKEGQNVTLSCEQNLNHDAMYWYRQDPGQGLRLIYYSQIVNDFQKGDIAEGYSVSREKKESFPLTVTSAQKNPTAFYLCASSIRAGNYGYTFGSGTRLTVV.

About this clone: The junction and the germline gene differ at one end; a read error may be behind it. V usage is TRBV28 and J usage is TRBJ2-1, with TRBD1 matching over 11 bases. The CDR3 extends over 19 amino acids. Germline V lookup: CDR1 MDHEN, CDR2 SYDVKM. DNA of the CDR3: TGTGCCAGTAGTTATCTTGGGACAGGGGGACTACCGGGATCAAGTGAGCAGTTCTTC. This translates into CASSYLGTGGLPGSSEQFF. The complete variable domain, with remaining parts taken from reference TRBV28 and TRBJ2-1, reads DVKVTQSSRYLVKRTGEKVFLECVQDMDHENMFWYRQDPGLGLRLIYFSYDVKMKEKGDIPEGYSVSREKKERFSLILESASTNQTSMYLCASSYLGTGGLPGSSEQFFGPGTRLTVL.

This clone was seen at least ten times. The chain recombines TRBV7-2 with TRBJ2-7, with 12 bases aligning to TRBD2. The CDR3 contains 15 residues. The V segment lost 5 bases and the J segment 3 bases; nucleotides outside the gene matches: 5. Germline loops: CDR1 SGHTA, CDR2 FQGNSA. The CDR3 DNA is TGTGCCAGCAGCGTCGGACTAGCGGGACTCTACGAGCAGTACTTC. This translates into CASSVGLAGLYEQYF.

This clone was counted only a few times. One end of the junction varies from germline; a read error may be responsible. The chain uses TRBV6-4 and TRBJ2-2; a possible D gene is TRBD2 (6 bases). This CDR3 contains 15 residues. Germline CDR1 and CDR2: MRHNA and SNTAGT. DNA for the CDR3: TGTGCAAGCAGTGACTCTAGCGAGAACACCGGGGAGCTGTTTTTT. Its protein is CASSDSSENTGELFF.

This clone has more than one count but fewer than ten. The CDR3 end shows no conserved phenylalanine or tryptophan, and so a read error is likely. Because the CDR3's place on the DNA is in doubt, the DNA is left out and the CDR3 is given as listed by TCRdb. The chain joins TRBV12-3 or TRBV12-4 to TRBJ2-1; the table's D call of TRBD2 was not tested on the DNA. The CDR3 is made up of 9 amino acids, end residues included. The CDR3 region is CASSLGLAG.

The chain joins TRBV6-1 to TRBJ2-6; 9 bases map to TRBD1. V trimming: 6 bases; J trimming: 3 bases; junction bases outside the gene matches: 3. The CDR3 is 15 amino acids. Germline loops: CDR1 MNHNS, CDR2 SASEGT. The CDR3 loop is CASREDRGGANVLTF. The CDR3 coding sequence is TGTGCCAGCAGGGAGGACAGGGGTGGGGCCAACGTCCTGACTTTC.

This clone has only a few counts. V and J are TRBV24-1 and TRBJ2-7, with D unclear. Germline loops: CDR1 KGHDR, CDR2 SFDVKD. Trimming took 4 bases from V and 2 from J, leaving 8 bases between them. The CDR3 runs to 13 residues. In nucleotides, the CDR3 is TGTGCCACCAGTGACCCGGTGACCTACGAGCAGTACTTC. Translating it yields CATSDPVTYEQYF.

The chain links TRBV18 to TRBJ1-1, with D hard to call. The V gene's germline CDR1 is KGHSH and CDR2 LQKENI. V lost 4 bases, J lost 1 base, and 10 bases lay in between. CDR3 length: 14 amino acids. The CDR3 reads CASSRTNGNTEAFF. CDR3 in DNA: TGTGCCAGCTCACGGACCAACGGGAACACTGAAGCTTTCTTT.

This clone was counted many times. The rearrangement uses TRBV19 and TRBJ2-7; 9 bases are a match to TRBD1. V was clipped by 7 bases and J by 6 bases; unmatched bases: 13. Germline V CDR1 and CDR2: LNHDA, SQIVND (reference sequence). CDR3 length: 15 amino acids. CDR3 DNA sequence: TGTGCCAGTACCCCTTTCCCGGGACAGGGCGGCGAGCAGTACTTC. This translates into CASTPFPGQGGEQYF.

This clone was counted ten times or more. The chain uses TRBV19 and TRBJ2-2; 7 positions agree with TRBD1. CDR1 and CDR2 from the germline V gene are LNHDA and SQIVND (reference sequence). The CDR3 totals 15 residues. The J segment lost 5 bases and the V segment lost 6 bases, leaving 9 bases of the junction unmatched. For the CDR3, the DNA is TGTGCCAGTAGCCCGACAGGGATAAAGACCGGGGAGCTGTTTTTT. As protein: CASSPTGIKTGELFF.

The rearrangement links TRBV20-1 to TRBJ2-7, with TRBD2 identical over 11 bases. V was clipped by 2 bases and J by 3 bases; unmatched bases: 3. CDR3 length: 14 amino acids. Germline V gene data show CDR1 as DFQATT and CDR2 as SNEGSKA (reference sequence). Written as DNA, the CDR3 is TGCAGTGCTAGACCTACTAGCGGGAGCTACGAGCAGTACGTC. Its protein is CSARPTSGSYEQYV.

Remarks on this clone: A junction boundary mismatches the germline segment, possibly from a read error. This CDR3 reads CASRVPYRNYCYTF. The CDR3 DNA reads as TGTGCCAGCAGAGTACCCTACAGGAACTATTGCTACACCTTC. The chain employs TRBV2 and TRBJ1-2, with a weak D call TRBD1 (5 bases). The CDR3 totals 14 residues. CDR1 and CDR2 from the germline V gene are SNHLY and FYNNEI.